This T cell receptor beta chain is drawn from a study of T cell responses to AZD1222 COVID-19 vaccine. General study findings and limits: Donors in the cohort were predominantly white British and more often female, and clonal diversity was possibly underestimated.

Trimming removed 1 base from V and 2 bases from J, with 10 bases in between. Germline values: CDR1 MNHEY, CDR2 SVGAGI. The CDR3 consists of 15 residues. With regard to this clone: The target antigen is unknown.

Assay used: immunoSEQ multiplex PCR; TCRdb lists only in-frame clones, some missing. This sample yields roughly 150,000 clones, of which roughly 87% are seen a single time; approximately 5.9% belongs to the top ten. Investigators merged groups given second doses at roughly 4 or roughly 12 weeks. Sequencing used peripheral blood, obtained 28 days after the second AZD1222 dose. This TCR was recovered from an adult who received the AZD1222 COVID-19 vaccine. The chain is built from TRBV6-5 and TRBJ2-3; tentative D call: TRBD2 (5 bases). This CDR3 reads CASSYYGVPTDTQYF. The CDR3 nucleotides read TGTGCCAGCAGTTACTACGGGGTGCCCACAGATACGCAGTATTTT.